The sequence of this T cell receptor (beta chain) was determined in a study of cytomegalovirus exposure and HLA in healthy donors (TCRdb year 2017). A note on the overall study: In an earlier analysis of under 600 of the donors, 276 Gb of sequence data and some 120 million unique TCR beta sequences from about 190 million T cells were reported. An early release that covered about 640 HLA-typed donors contained approximately 300 gigabases of sequencing data and 85 million to 100 million unique TCR sequences. Among the approximately 420 genotyped donors, about 83% belonged to the genetic ancestry cluster associated with self-reported Caucasian donors. The study aimed to test whether signatures of past pathogen exposure could be identified by cataloging public T cell receptors. Using immunosequencing, the study profiled T cell repertoires from about 650 subjects and related those repertoires to cytomegalovirus serostatus. In addition to the first cohort of 666 subjects, a separate validation cohort of 120 different subjects was used. To predict cytomegalovirus infection status, the study combined high-throughput TCR immunosequencing, statistical association of individual TCRs with disease status, and machine learning. A later analysis re-examined previously published TCR beta repertoires from hundreds of donors and added high-resolution HLA genotyping to investigate patterns of TCR occurrence. Rather than drawing on any new phenotypic data, the later analysis identified candidate immune exposures from TCR beta sequences and the way those sequences occurred across donors. An earlier analysis of fewer than 700 of the donors applied high-throughput TCR beta sequencing to assess whether each TCR beta V gene segment acted as functional or pseudogenic. Donor age, sex, ethnicity and CMV serostatus were compiled alongside the repertoire data. A later genetic analysis used genome-wide SNP genotypes for about 55% of the 666 donors, treating that subset as a discovery cohort. Every repertoire in the discovery cohort had been generated on one and the same sequencing platform. HLA typing included class I and class II loci at four-digit resolution. The number of typed donors differed by locus: roughly 620-630 for A, B, C, DRB1 and DQB1; 522 for DQA1; approximately 610 for DPA1; and about 450 for DPB1. A few DR-DQ haplotypes were treated as single units for association and clustering because of strong linkage in the cohort. Among roughly 400 genotyped donors of the cohort, an average of roughly 230,000 unique TCR beta nucleotide sequences was sequenced per donor, of which 15% to 20% were non-productive. Study-wide findings and limitations: A further reported finding was that TCR beta sequences accurately predicted the HLA-A and HLA-B alleles for most subjects in the first cohort. The earlier analysis of 587 of the donors excluded roughly 17 rarely observed V segments, including chromosome 9 orphons, because counts were too low. For the cohort, immune exposure information was limited to CMV serostatus. In a later analysis, HLA-associated TCR beta chains were found to be more clonally expanded and to have lower generation probabilities than equally common non-associated chains. Linkage disequilibrium might explain the correlated functional status among segregating V segments, but an unknown experimental factor could not be excluded. In a later analysis, the rate of TCR association differed among HLA loci, with DRB1 alleles having the most associated TCRs and HLA-C alleles having the fewest. The 87-base-pair reads could not distinguish some IMGT-functional V segments, including TRBV6-2 and TRBV6-3, so those segments were excluded. Across donors, most TCR sequences were observed very rarely, whereas some public TCRs were present in many individuals. The presence/absence analyses assumed that sequencing depth was roughly uniform across donors, and that assumption may not be true. Compared with the 666-donor mean, donors in an Asian-associated ancestry cluster had fewer N-insertions in productive TCRs, according to a later genetic analysis. In both the original and validation cohorts, the classifier was reported to diagnose cytomegalovirus status with high specificity and sensitivity. In a later analysis, most CMV-associated TCR beta chains were found to appear HLA-restricted, with HLA associations seemingly driven largely by CMV exposure. The study gave a list of under 200 TCR beta chains associated with cytomegalovirus. According to the authors, the approach could potentially be generalized to other disease states and immunological phenotypes. In an earlier analysis of about 540 of the donors, most TCR beta V segments were observed in productive rearrangements about 90% or about 30% of the time, broadly matching IMGT annotations. A later analysis reported that several top co-occurrence clusters appeared linked to parvovirus B19, influenza, CMV and Epstein-Barr virus. In this cohort, only TCR beta chains were sequenced, and detectable features were limited by the absence of alpha or paired-chain data. At a false discovery rate of 0.05, a later analysis linked about 17,000 TCR beta sequences to specific HLA alleles. A group of highly shared sequence variants was considered likely to be a technical artifact of the sequencing pipeline. Assigning TCR associations to individual alleles was difficult when HLA alleles, especially DR and DQ, strongly co-occurred. Because HLA typing was unavailable for some donors at each locus, only the typed subset was used in association tests. A later genetic analysis associated a missense DCLRE1C variant with V-gene and J-gene trimming of TCR beta chains, and an independent cohort replicated the association. In vitro tests confirmed that a few of the cytomegalovirus-associated TCR beta chains recognize cytomegalovirus antigens.

Taken from the germline V gene, the CDR1 and CDR2 loops are MDHEN and SYDVKM. The CDR3 runs 12 residues from the cysteine to the phenylalanine. Only the CDR3 portion is preserved as DNA: 36 bases, with reading frame beginning at the first base. The junction shows trimming of 1 base on V and 3 bases on J, plus 4 bases between the germline ends. Of note for this clone: This clone's antigen is unknown. Base qualities are not recorded, but no much larger clone differs from it by a single base.

The cohort consisted of approximately 690 healthy bone marrow donors. All cohort members were sampled while nominally healthy, although unrecorded immune exposures were likely present. The donor was CMV seronegative and belonged to the group of 352 seronegative cohort members. Every donor gave a peripheral blood sample, and the peripheral blood mononuclear cells from that sample were used for TCR beta sequencing. The Qiagen DNeasy Blood Extraction Kit was used to extract genomic DNA from the blood cell samples. Library preparation used the immunoSEQ multiplex PCR assay. For the multiplex PCR, a mixture combining 60 forward primers for TCR Vbeta segments and 13 reverse primers for TCR Jbeta segments was used. A multiplex PCR assay on genomic DNA amplified the CDR3 region of rearranged TCR beta genes. Amplified TCR beta libraries were sequenced as 87-base-pair reads on the Illumina HiSeq System. As for how the authors treated the data: In a later analysis, tens of millions of unique TCR beta chains were counted across the roughly 700 repertoires, and roughly 11 million of these chains were shared by at least two donors. Raw reads were error-corrected and collapsed into unique sequences by a nearest-neighbor algorithm in which closely related sequences were merged to remove PCR and sequencing errors. V, D and J gene segments were assigned by aligning CDR3 sequences to IMGT reference sequences. For a sequence to be retained, a match of at least six nucleotides to both a V gene segment and a J gene segment was required. A rearrangement counted as productive if the CDR3 had no stop codons and remained in frame with V and J, and every other rearrangement counted as non-productive. Following IMGT convention, CDR3 was defined as the stretch from the second conserved V-encoded cysteine up to the conserved J-encoded phenylalanine. Sequences without an unambiguous match to a single V gene segment were excluded from the earlier analysis of almost 600 of the donors. An earlier analysis of roughly 590 of the donors called V segments functional above 56.7% productive rearrangements and segregating when the between-donor standard deviation exceeded 5%. A statistical classification framework was developed to diagnose cytomegalovirus status using the catalog of TCR beta chain sequences. In a later analysis, V and J genes were assigned by comparing TCR nucleotide sequences against IMGT/GENE-DB human TR gene sequences. In a later analysis, CDR3 sequences and most-parsimonious VDJ recombination scenarios were assigned using the TCRdist pipeline. In a later analysis, each TCR beta chain was defined by its CDR3 amino acid sequence together with its V-gene family, and reads without a unique V-gene family were excluded. As a way to deal with suspected cross-contamination and a sequencing artifact, a later analysis dropped approximately 570 nucleotide sequences that were highly shared and had low generation probability. In a later analysis, a clonal expansion index was calculated for each public chain from normalized within-repertoire ranks of inferred template counts. Generation probabilities in a later analysis came from a VDJ recombination model fitted to out-of-frame rearrangements, and those results were checked against IGoR. In a later analysis, TCR-TCR, TCR-HLA and TCR-CMV co-occurrence was scored with hypergeometric tests, and a repertoire-size bias correction was applied to TCR pairs. False discovery rates were estimated in a later analysis by permuting HLA or CMV assignments 20 times. In a later analysis, co-occurring TCRs were grouped with DBSCAN, and TCRdist sequence similarity was added when clustering was performed within HLA-allele-positive subsets. Co-occurrence clustering excluded repertoires with fewer than 30,000 or more than 120,000 public chains, plus five with anomalous nucleotide sharing. Entries here come from immuneACCESS through TCRdb and include only in-frame sequences with V and J called. Some clones fail to appear in such tables; in the studies checked, an unresolved V gene covers under half of the shortfall, and the cause of the remainder is unknown. V and J calls and clone size are those listed in that table; D and trimming were worked out from the DNA. The sample yields under 150,000 clones; about 61% were counted once. The top ten clonotypes cover less than 2.5% of the sample.

Sequences were obtained from PBMCs. The TCR was taken from a woman in her thirties or forties in good health and CMV-seronegative. Recombination joined TRBV28 with TRBJ2-7, with the D gene too uncertain to name. CDR3 protein: CASSLSFYEQYF. In nucleotides, the sequence is TGTGCCAGCAGTTTATCCTTCTACGAGCAGTACTTC.